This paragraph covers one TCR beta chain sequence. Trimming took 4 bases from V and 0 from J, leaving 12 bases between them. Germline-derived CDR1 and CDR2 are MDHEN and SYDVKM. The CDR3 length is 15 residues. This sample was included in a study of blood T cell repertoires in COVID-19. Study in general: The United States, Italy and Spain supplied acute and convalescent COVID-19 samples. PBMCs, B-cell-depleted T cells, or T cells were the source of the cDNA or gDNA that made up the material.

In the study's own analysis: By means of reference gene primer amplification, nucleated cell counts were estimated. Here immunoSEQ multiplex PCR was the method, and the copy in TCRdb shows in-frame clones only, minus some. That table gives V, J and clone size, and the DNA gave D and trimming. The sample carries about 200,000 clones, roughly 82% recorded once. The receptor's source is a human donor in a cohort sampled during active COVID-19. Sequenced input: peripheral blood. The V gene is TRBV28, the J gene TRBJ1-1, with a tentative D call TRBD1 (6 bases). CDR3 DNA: TGTGCCAGCAGTTCTCCAGGGGTAATGAACACTGAAGCTTTCTTT. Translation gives CASSSPGVMNTEAFF.